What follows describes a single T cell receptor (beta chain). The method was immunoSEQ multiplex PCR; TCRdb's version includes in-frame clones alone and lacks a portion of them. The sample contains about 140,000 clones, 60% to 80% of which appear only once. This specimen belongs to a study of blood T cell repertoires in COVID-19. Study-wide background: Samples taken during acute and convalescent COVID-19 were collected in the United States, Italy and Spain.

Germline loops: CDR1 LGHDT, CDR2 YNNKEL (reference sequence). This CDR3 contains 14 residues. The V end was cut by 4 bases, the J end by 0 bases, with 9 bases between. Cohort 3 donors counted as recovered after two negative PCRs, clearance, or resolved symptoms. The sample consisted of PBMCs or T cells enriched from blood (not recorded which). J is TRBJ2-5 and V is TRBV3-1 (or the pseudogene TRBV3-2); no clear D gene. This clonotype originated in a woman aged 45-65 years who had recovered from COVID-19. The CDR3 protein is CASSPFRYQETQYF. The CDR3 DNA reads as TGTGCCAGCAGCCCCTTCCGGTACCAAGAGACCCAGTACTTC.